One sample yielded the 6 T cell receptor beta chains listed below, sequenced in a study of CD8 T cells in ankylosing spondylitis. TCRdb reprocessed the 5' RACE reads with MiXCR, giving one entry per CDR3 protein. The sample records 100,000 to 150,000 distinct CDR3 sequences, about a tenth being singletons. What was sequenced was blood, either unsorted or a sorted T cell fraction (not recorded which). The source is a male donor with ankylosing spondylitis or in good health (not recorded which).

This clonotype has more than one count but fewer than ten. V and J are TRBV4-3 and TRBJ2-6, with TRBD2 matching over 10 bases. Germline CDR1 is LGHNA and CDR2 is YSLEER. The junction had 8 bases not matched to a gene; V was cut back by 0 bases and J by 0 bases. The CDR3 extends over 20 amino acids. The CDR3 DNA reads TGCGCCAGCAGCCAAGATCTTATAGCGGGAGGTACCTCTGGGGCCAACGTCCTGACTTTC. Translation gives CASSQDLIAGGTSGANVLTF.

The sample holds a few counts of this clonotype. The CDR3 protein is CSARPGSSNQPQHF. The CDR3 DNA reads as TGCAGTGCTAGACCCGGATCTAGCAATCAGCCCCAGCATTTT. V is TRBV20-1 and J is TRBJ1-5; no clear D. V gave up 2 bases and J gave up 0 bases, with 8 bases separating them. CDR1 and CDR2 from the germline V gene are DFQATT and SNEGSKA (reference sequence). CDR3 length: 14 amino acids.

There are many counts of this clonotype. The chain joins TRBV12-3 or TRBV12-4 to TRBJ2-7; D gene uncertain. The V gene lost 4 bases and the J gene lost 7 bases, with 17 bases spanning the gap. The CDR3 is made up of 14 amino acids. CDR3 protein: CASSYGAKLLEQYF. CDR3 nucleotide sequence: TGTGCCAGCAGTTATGGTGCTAAGCTCTTGGAGCAGTACTTC.

This clonotype was seen many times. The V and J genes are TRBV12-3 or TRBV12-4 and TRBJ2-1; TRBD2 is a possible D gene (5 bases). The ends were cut back, 5 bases at V and 3 bases at J, with 11 bases in the middle. The CDR3 runs 14 residues. Here the CDR3 reads CASSTREGYNEQFF. The CDR3 DNA sequence: TGTGCCAGCAGTACCCGCGAGGGCTACAATGAGCAGTTCTTC.

This clonotype was found many times. The J gene is TRBJ2-7, the V gene TRBV4-1; 7 nucleotides line up with TRBD2. The CDR3 has 18 amino acids. Trimming removed 1 base from V and 3 bases from J; junction bases left unmatched: 15. Germline V gene data show CDR1 as MGHRA and CDR2 as YSYEKL. The chain's CDR3 is CASSQGAFGLAERYEQYF. The CDR3 DNA reads as TGCGCCAGCAGCCAAGGGGCTTTTGGGCTAGCGGAGCGCTACGAGCAGTACTTC.

This chain connects TRBV7-8 to TRBJ2-1, with TRBD2 identical over 13 bases. Germline V gives CDR1 SGHVS, CDR2 FQNEAQ. This CDR3 is built from 16 residues. The V segment lost 5 bases and the J segment 10 bases; nucleotides outside the gene matches: 11. The CDR3 DNA follows: TGTGCCAGCAGCATACGGGGGACTAGCGGGAATTGGGAGCAGTTCTTC. Amino acid sequence: CASSIRGTSGNWEQFF.